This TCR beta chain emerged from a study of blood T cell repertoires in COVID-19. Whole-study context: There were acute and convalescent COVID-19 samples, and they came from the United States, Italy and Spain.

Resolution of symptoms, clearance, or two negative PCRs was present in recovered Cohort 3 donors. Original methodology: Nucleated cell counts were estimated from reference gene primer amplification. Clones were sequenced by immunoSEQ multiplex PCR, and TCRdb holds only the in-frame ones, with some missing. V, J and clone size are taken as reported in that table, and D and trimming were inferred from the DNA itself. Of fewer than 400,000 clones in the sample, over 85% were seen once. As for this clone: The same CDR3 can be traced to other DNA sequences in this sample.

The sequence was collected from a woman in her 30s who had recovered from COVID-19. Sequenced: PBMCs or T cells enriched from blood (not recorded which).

DNA of the CDR3: TGCGCCAGCAGCCAGGAAGGGAGGGACACTGAAGCTTTCTTT. Its protein is CASSQEGRDTEAFF. The chain combines TRBV4-3 with TRBJ1-1, with D uncertain. V was cut by 3 bases and J by 3 bases, with 11 bases left in between. The CDR3 totals 14 residues. The germline CDR1 and CDR2 sequences are LGHNA and YSLEER.